This paragraph covers one T cell receptor (beta chain) sequence. The sample comes from a study of Ad26.COV2.S vaccination and SARS-CoV-2 variants. Overall study: Participants got Ad26.COV2.S intramuscularly, once or twice 56 days apart.

Stated treatment: some 20 received Ad26.COV2.S at low or high dose, single or two shots; about five received placebo; per-sample allocation not given. The investigators took samples on day 63 after the first vaccine or placebo injection. An Ad26 vector that expressed Wuhan-strain SARS-CoV-2 spike constituted the vaccine. The V end lost 0 bases, the J end lost 7 bases, and 15 bases lay between the germline ends. Germline CDR1 reads SGHRS; CDR2 reads YFSETQ. This CDR3 region has 15 residues. Clones were sequenced by immunoSEQ multiplex PCR, and TCRdb holds only the in-frame ones, with some missing. The sample lists 450,000 to 550,000 clones, about 89% occurring once.

The chain carries TRBV5-1 and TRBJ2-3; D is unclear. The input for sequencing was peripheral blood, taken in a trial of Ad26.COV2.S vaccine versus placebo. The sequence was obtained from a person between 18 and 65 years old who received the Ad26.COV2.S COVID-19 vaccine or a placebo. Written as DNA, the CDR3 is TGCGCCAGCAGCTTGGCCGAACAGTATTCAAATACGCAGTATTTT. Translation gives CASSLAEQYSNTQYF.